A few counts support the clone carrying this TCR beta chain. No antigen is known for it. CDR1 is LGHNA and CDR2 is YSLEER in the germline V gene. Germline trimming cut 3 bases from V and 0 bases from J; bases unmatched to any gene: 3. This CDR3 region has 16 residues. This sample is part of a study of vaccination effects on CD4 cells after COVID-19. About the study: Using viral peptide pools, the ViraFEST assay grew out antigen-specific CD4+ T cells prior to sequencing. It was a median of 72 days after the second dose that post-vaccine samples were obtained. Wells each received some 2.2 million PBMC, cultured with about 10 IU/ml IL-2 and around 10 ug/ml peptides.

Profiling relied on immunoSEQ multiplex PCR, and the TCRdb table lists in-frame clones only, not all of them. The table has approximately 31,000 clones, roughly 81% seen once. Cells that had been cultured for roughly ten days were the source of isolated CD4+ T cells. Participants each got two BNT162b2 or mRNA-1273 vaccine doses. Having tested negative for nucleocapsid antibodies, the vaccine recipients showed no prior SARS-CoV-2 infection. The TCR originated in a human donor who received a COVID-19 vaccine. J is TRBJ2-1 and V is TRBV4-3; 9 nucleotides align to TRBD2. The source was CD4+ T cells from PBMCs cultured without peptide, collected after COVID-19 vaccination. The CDR3 DNA reads TGCGCCAGCAGCCAGTATAGCGGGAGCTCCTACAATGAGCAGTTCTTC. This gives the protein CASSQYSGSSYNEQFF.